The 26 T cell receptor beta chains below all came from one sample that was sequenced in a study of T cell clones after liver transplantation. Using immunoSEQ multiplex PCR, the repertoire was profiled, and TCRdb retains in-frame clones only, with some absent. The sample has just over 60,000 clones; 60% to 80% are singletons. The sample in question was CD4+ T cells from blood, obtained before liver transplant. These receptors all come from a human donor who received a liver transplant.

This clone is medium-sized (0.01 to 0.1%). The chain uses TRBV7-6 and TRBJ2-3; TRBD2 might be the D (6 bases). Germline-derived CDR1 and CDR2 are SGHVS and FNYEAQ. Trimming removed 6 bases from V and 6 bases from J, with 13 bases in between. CDR3 length equals 13 residues. The CDR3 DNA sequence: TGTGCCAGCAGAAGGACTGGAGGGGATACGCAGTATTTT. Translated: CASRRTGGDTQYF.

Regarding this clone: At one end the junction does not follow the germline gene, possibly because of a read error. This sequence joins TRBV28 and TRBJ1-5, with D perhaps TRBD1 (5 bases). The CDR3 is 12 residues long. The V gene's germline CDR1 is MDHEN and CDR2 SYDVKM. CDR3: CASSRTRQRSDF. The CDR3 DNA reads TGTGCCAGCAGTCGTACCAGACAGCGATCCGATTTT.

This clone was counted a single time. The chain employs TRBV28 and TRBJ1-2; 11 bases are a match to TRBD1. Germline loops: CDR1 MDHEN, CDR2 SYDVKM. CDR3 length: 13 residues. Trimming took 11 bases from V and 4 from J; bases not matched to a gene: 6. The CDR3 loop is CAGQDRGLYGYTF. The CDR3 nucleotides read TGTGCCGGACAGGACAGGGGGCTCTATGGCTACACCTTC.

This clone was observed at least ten times. The chain employs TRBV7-9 and TRBJ1-3; D is unresolved. The ends were cut back, 7 bases at V and 1 base at J, with 11 bases in the middle. The CDR3 has 14 residues. Germline CDR1 is SEHNR and CDR2 is FQNEAQ (reference sequence). The CDR3 loop is CASNEQSSGNTIYF. Written as DNA, the CDR3 is TGTGCCAGCAACGAACAGAGTTCTGGAAACACCATATATTTT. Drawing the rest from reference TRBV7-9 and TRBJ1-3, the complete variable domain is DTGVSQNPRHKITKRGQNVTFRCDPISEHNRLYWYRQTLGQGPEFLTYFQNEAQLEKSRLLSDRFSAERPKGSFSTLEIQRTEQGDSAMYLCASNEQSSGNTIYFGEGSWLTVV.

V and J are TRBV4-1 and TRBJ1-2; D is unresolved. V was pared by 3 bases and J by 4 bases, with 9 bases between. CDR1 is MGHRA, CDR2 YSYEKL, per germline. This CDR3 is 13 amino acids long. CDR3 region: CASSHRELYGYTF. CDR3 nucleotide sequence: TGCGCCAGCAGCCATAGAGAACTCTATGGCTACACCTTC.

V gene TRBV10-1 combines with J gene TRBJ1-3; the D gene is possibly TRBD1 (5 bases). This CDR3 contains 13 residues. Germline V gene lookup returns CDR1 WNHNN and CDR2 SYGVQD (reference sequence). The germline V and J ends were trimmed by 10 bases and 2 bases, with 12 bases remaining between them. Written as DNA, the CDR3 is TGCGCCACCCGAGACAGTCCTGGAAACACCATATATTTT. Protein sequence: CATRDSPGNTIYF.

The V and J genes are TRBV29-1 and TRBJ1-4; D possibly corresponds to TRBD1 (6 bases). The CDR3 totals 12 residues. Germline V gives CDR1 SQVTM, CDR2 ANQGSEA. The ends were cut back, 5 bases at V and 8 bases at J, with 12 bases in the middle. The DNA for the CDR3 is TGCAGCGTTAGGGGGTCGGAGGAAAAACTGTTTTTT. Amino acids: CSVRGSEEKLFF.

The V and J genes are TRBV6-6 and TRBJ1-1, with a possible D match to TRBD1 (5 bases). With 6 bases removed from V and 4 bases from J, the gap between germline ends came to 12 bases. Germline-derived CDR1 and CDR2 are MNHNY and SVGAGI (reference sequence). The CDR3 is 13 amino acids. CDR3 in amino acids: CASRYQGPTEAFF. CDR3 bases: TGTGCCAGCAGGTATCAGGGTCCCACTGAAGCTTTCTTT.

In DNA, the CDR3 is TGTGCCAGCAGTCCTGGGACTAGCGGGTCCTACGAGCAGTACTTC. Protein: CASSPGTSGSYEQYF. The rearrangement joins TRBV28 to TRBJ2-7; 12 bases match TRBD2. The V and J ends lost 5 bases and 1 base, in that order; junction bases with no gene match: 3. Germline V gene sequence: CDR1 MDHEN, CDR2 SYDVKM. The CDR3 runs to 15 residues.

J is TRBJ1-6 and V is TRBV2; D possibly corresponds to TRBD1 (6 bases). Germline V gene data show CDR1 as SNHLY and CDR2 as FYNNEI. This CDR3 spans 13 amino acids. V was trimmed by 11 bases and J by 5 bases, leaving 13 bases between them. The CDR3 protein is CAGTRDNNSPLHF. CDR3 nucleotides: TGTGCCGGAACCCGGGACAATAATTCACCCCTCCACTTT.

This chain uses TRBV29-1 with TRBJ2-7; tentatively, D is TRBD1 (5 bases). Deletions cut 7 bases from V and 0 bases from J, with 16 bases between. This CDR3 is built from 14 residues. Germline CDR1 reads SQVTM; CDR2 reads ANQGSEA. The CDR3 DNA sequence: TGCAGCGGAATCACAGGTTCTAGCTCCTACGAGCAGTACTTC. It codes for CSGITGSSSYEQYF.

The chain is built from TRBV11-3 and TRBJ1-1, with D perhaps matching TRBD1 (5 bases). The germline V gene encodes CDR1 SGHNT and CDR2 YENEEA. CDR3 size: 15 residues. The V and J ends lost 4 bases and 3 bases respectively, with 15 bases between them. CDR3 in amino acids: CASSSSTLGDTEAFF. CDR3 coding DNA: TGTGCCAGCAGCTCCTCTACCCTAGGGGACACTGAAGCTTTCTTT.

This clone was seen repeatedly, ten times or more. The chain combines TRBV30 with TRBJ1-1; 7 positions match TRBD1. V was clipped by 3 bases and J by 3 bases; unmatched bases: 4. This CDR3 region has 13 residues. Germline V gene lookup returns CDR1 GTSNPN and CDR2 SVGIG (reference sequence). In DNA, the CDR3 is TGTGCCTGGAGAGGGGGCGCGGACACTGAAGCTTTCTTT. Translating it yields CAWRGGADTEAFF.

This clone was counted between two and nine times. The chain combines TRBV2 with TRBJ1-5, with D perhaps TRBD1 (6 bases). Germline V gives CDR1 SNHLY, CDR2 FYNNEI. V was pared by 6 bases and J by 3 bases, with 9 bases between. CDR3 length: 13 residues. The CDR3 sequence: CASRQGHNQPQHF. The CDR3 DNA is TGTGCCAGCAGGCAGGGGCACAATCAGCCCCAGCATTTT. The whole variable domain, remainder taken from reference TRBV2 and TRBJ1-5, is EPEVTQTPSHQVTQMGQEVILRCVPISNHLYFYWYRQILGQKVEFLVSFYNNEISEKSEIFDDQFSVERPDGSNFTLKIRSTKLEDSAMYFCASRQGHNQPQHFGDGTRLSIL.

The rearrangement uses TRBV5-4 and TRBJ2-3; no definite D call. Trimming pared 9 bases from V and 1 base from J, leaving 15 bases between. The V gene's germline CDR1 is SGHNT and CDR2 YYREEE (reference sequence). This CDR3 is 14 amino acids long. CDR3 region: CATQPARGTDTQYF. The CDR3 nucleotides read TGTGCCACCCAGCCGGCCCGGGGCACAGATACGCAGTATTTT.

This chain uses TRBV28 with TRBJ1-5; D possibly corresponds to TRBD1 (6 bases). Germline loops: CDR1 MDHEN, CDR2 SYDVKM. The CDR3 sequence is 16 residues long. The V end was cut by 5 bases, the J end by 3 bases, with 17 bases between. CDR3 bases: TGTGCCAGCAGTCCCCCTCGGGGGGCGGACAATCAGCCCCAGCATTTT. Translation: CASSPPRGADNQPQHF.

The V and J genes are TRBV9 and TRBJ1-2; 8 bases match TRBD1. With V trimmed by 3 bases and J by 2 bases, 6 bases remained unmatched. The germline CDR1 and CDR2 sequences are SGDLS and YYNGEE. The CDR3 is 15 residues long. CDR3 nucleotide sequence: TGTGCCAGCAGCGCTCGACAGGGGACAAACTATGGCTACACCTTC. Translating it yields CASSARQGTNYGYTF.

V gene TRBV6-6 combines with J gene TRBJ2-2; D uncertain. The CDR3 length is 14 residues. V dropped 6 bases and J dropped 3 bases, with 11 bases sitting between them. The V gene's germline CDR1 is MNHNY and CDR2 SVGAGI (reference sequence). The CDR3 is CASSKLSDTGELFF. CDR3 DNA: TGTGCCAGCAGCAAACTATCTGACACCGGGGAGCTGTTTTTT.

The rearrangement links TRBV2 to TRBJ1-3, with D uncertain. V was pared by 7 bases and J by 0 bases, with 7 bases between. The CDR3 runs to 13 residues. CDR1 is SNHLY and CDR2 is FYNNEI in the germline V gene. The CDR3 bases are TGTGCCAGCAACTCTATCTCTGGAAACACCATATATTTT. As protein: CASNSISGNTIYF.

This chain links TRBV6-5 with TRBJ1-6, with 7 bases aligning to TRBD1. Germline V gene data show CDR1 as MNHEY and CDR2 as SVGAGI. J lost 9 bases, V lost 4 bases, and 9 bases had no gene match. The CDR3 is 15 amino acids. The CDR3 loop is CASSSEGQRLSPLHF. The DNA of the CDR3 is TGTGCCAGCAGTTCCGAGGGACAGCGGCTTTCACCCCTCCACTTT.

The chain combines TRBV4-1 with TRBJ2-7; weak D call: TRBD2 (5 bases). Per the germline V gene, CDR1 is MGHRA and CDR2 is YSYEKL. V was cut by 0 bases and J by 0 bases, with 15 bases left in between. This CDR3 comprises 17 residues. Here the CDR3 reads CASSQDAGNTLSYEQYF. CDR3 DNA: TGCGCCAGCAGCCAAGATGCCGGGAACACCCTCTCCTACGAGCAGTACTTC.

In regard to this clone: Mismatch with germline at one junction end may stem from a read error. The J gene is TRBJ1-1, the V gene TRBV5-4; 8 bases match TRBD1. Germline V gene sequence: CDR1 SGHNT, CDR2 YYREEE (reference sequence). This CDR3 has 16 amino acids. The CDR3 sequence is CASSLEPQGALSEAFF. CDR3 nucleotide sequence: TGTGCCAGCAGTTTGGAGCCTCAGGGGGCTTTATCTGAAGCTTTCTTT.

This clone was seen a few times. V and J are TRBV19 and TRBJ2-1; 10 nucleotides align to TRBD2. There are 16 residues in the CDR3. The trim removed 3 bases at V and 4 bases at J, leaving 6 bases unmatched. CDR1 LNHDA and CDR2 SQIVND come from the germline V gene (reference sequence). The CDR3 DNA sequence: TGTGCCAGTAGTATGGCTAGCGGGGGCGCTTACAATGAGCAGTTCTTC. It translates to CASSMASGGAYNEQFF.

The J gene is TRBJ1-1, the V gene TRBV6-4; a weak D match, TRBD1 (5 bases). Between the trimmed V and J ends, which lost 2 bases and 1 base, there was a span of 5 bases. Germline V CDR1 and CDR2: MRHNA, SNTAGT. The length of the CDR3 is 13 residues. Written as DNA, the CDR3 is TGTGCCAGCAGTGACAGGGGGAACACTGAAGCTTTCTTT. Translation: CASSDRGNTEAFF.

The table lists this clone with a count of one. The rearrangement joins TRBV30 to TRBJ1-1; the match to TRBD1 covers 7 bases. V trimming: 8 bases; J trimming: 0 bases; junction bases outside the gene matches: 6. The CDR3 is 13 amino acids. CDR1 and CDR2 from the germline V gene are GTSNPN and SVGIG (reference sequence). The CDR3 DNA follows: TGTGCCGGAAAGGGACAGATGAACACTGAAGCTTTCTTT. This gives the protein CAGKGQMNTEAFF.

The chain links TRBV25-1 to TRBJ1-5; D remains unclear. Germline V gene lookup returns CDR1 MGHDK and CDR2 SYGVNS. The ends were cut back, 2 bases at V and 7 bases at J, with 9 bases in the middle. The CDR3 totals 13 residues. CDR3 coding DNA: TGTGCCAGCAGTGAAAAAGGAGACCAGCCCCAGCATTTT. It is translated as CASSEKGDQPQHF.